This entry describes one TCR beta chain. This entry is derived from a study of blood T cell repertoires in COVID-19. Participants were aged about 18 to 89 years from around 26 US areas. The CDR3 consists of 16 residues. Germline loops: CDR1 SGDLS, CDR2 YYNGEE. Trimming cost V 4 bases and J 3 bases, with 18 bases left between them. Methods used by the authors: Reference gene primer amplification gave nucleated cell count estimates. This table comes from immunoSEQ multiplex PCR, and its TCRdb copy is limited to in-frame clones, with some not included. Clonal size and the V and J genes are those of that table, whereas D and trimming came from the DNA. The sample contains approximately 300,000 clones, 70% to 90% of which appear only once.

This clonotype was obtained from a woman between 18 and 29 years old who had recovered from COVID-19. V gene TRBV9 combines with J gene TRBJ2-3; D might be TRBD2 (6 bases). The sequenced sample consisted of PBMCs or T cells enriched from blood (not recorded which). CDR3 sequence (DNA): TGTGCCAGCAGCCCCCTCCGGGAGATAGGAACAGATACGCAGTATTTT. This translates into CASSPLREIGTDTQYF.